Below, 8 T cell receptor beta chains from the same sample are listed, as sequenced in a study of cytomegalovirus exposure and HLA in healthy donors. The PCR used 60 Vbeta and 13 Jbeta primers. Generated by immunoSEQ multiplex PCR, the TCRdb table keeps only in-frame clones and is missing some. The sample lists some 42,000 clones, 50% occurring once. Sequencing used PBMCs. All receptors come from a human donor in good health.

As regards this clone: One end of the junction does not line up with germline, which may come from a read error. The J gene is TRBJ2-3, the V gene TRBV7-3; 9 bases line up with TRBD2. This CDR3 has 14 residues. CDR1 is SGHTA and CDR2 is FQGTGA in the germline V gene. The CDR3 DNA reads as TGTGCCAGCAGCCCAGGGACTAGCAAAGATACGCAGTATTTT. Amino acids: CASSPGTSKDTQYF. Full variable domain (remainder filled in from reference TRBV7-3 and TRBJ2-3): GAGVSQTPSNKVTEKGKYVELRCDPISGHTALYWYRQSLGQGPEFLIYFQGTGAADDSGLPNDRFFAVRPEGSVSTLKIQRTERGDSAVYLCASSPGTSKDTQYFGPGTRLTVL.

Concerning this clone: At one of its ends the junction is not consistent with the germline gene, which may arise from a read error. The rearrangement uses TRBV9 and TRBJ1-2; 9 bases line up with TRBD1. Germline CDR1 is SGDLS and CDR2 is YYNGEE. This CDR3 spans 14 amino acids. The CDR3 is CVSSARQGENGYTF. The DNA of the CDR3 is TGTGTCAGCAGCGCGCGACAGGGGGAGAATGGCTACACCTTC.

V gene TRBV7-8 combines with J gene TRBJ2-6; 8 nucleotides match TRBD1. The CDR3 runs 18 residues. The germline CDR1 and CDR2 sequences are SGHVS and FQNEAQ. V shed 4 bases, J shed 0 bases, and the junction held 8 bases outside the gene matches. The CDR3 here is CASSSTGQAYSGANVLTF. The CDR3 DNA reads TGTGCCAGCAGCTCAACGGGACAGGCATACTCTGGGGCCAACGTCCTGACTTTC.

The J gene is TRBJ1-6, the V gene TRBV7-3; a weak D match, TRBD1 (6 bases). There are 14 residues in the CDR3. Germline V gives CDR1 SGHTA, CDR2 FQGTGA. Trimming took off 4 bases at V and 7 bases at J, with 11 bases between the two ends. CDR3 loop: CASSSGQSNSPLHF. CDR3 nucleotide sequence: TGTGCCAGCAGCTCCGGACAGTCAAATTCACCCCTCCACTTT.

The chain uses TRBV18 and TRBJ2-2, with 11 bases aligning to TRBD2. The ends lost 5 bases at V and 4 bases at J; junction bases unmatched: 3. This CDR3 has 15 amino acids. The germline V gene has CDR1 KGHSH and CDR2 LQKENI. The CDR3 DNA sequence: TGTGCCAGCTCAACCGGGACTAGCGGCACCGGGGAGCTGTTTTTT. Translated: CASSTGTSGTGELFF.

The rearrangement uses TRBV6-1 and TRBJ2-6; the D gene is possibly TRBD2 (5 bases). The germline V and J ends were trimmed by 4 bases and 2 bases, with 12 bases remaining between them. Germline V gene lookup returns CDR1 MNHNS and CDR2 SASEGT. This CDR3 spans 16 amino acids. CDR3 sequence reads: CASSAVVGAGANVLTF. CDR3 coding DNA: TGTGCCAGCAGTGCCGTTGTCGGGGCTGGGGCCAACGTCCTGACTTTC.

As concerns this clone: The sample has other DNA sequences that encode this CDR3 too. The chain combines TRBV7-2 with TRBJ2-7, with 8 bases lining up with TRBD2. Germline lookup yields CDR1 SGHTA and CDR2 FQGNSA. The CDR3 covers 15 residues. Trimming at V came to 1 base and at J to 3 bases, leaving 5 bases not matched to a gene. The CDR3 reads CASSLGLALSYEQYF. The CDR3 DNA reads as TGTGCCAGCAGCTTAGGACTAGCGCTTAGCTACGAGCAGTACTTC.

The rearrangement joins TRBV11-1 to TRBJ2-7; D is unclear. V gave up 5 bases and J gave up 2 bases, with 13 bases separating them. The CDR3 has 14 residues. Germline values: CDR1 SGHAT, CDR2 FQDESV (reference sequence). CDR3 DNA sequence: TGTGCCAGCAGCAGACGGAGACCGCCCTACGAGCAGTACTTC. Translated, it gives CASSRRRPPYEQYF.